The clone carrying this T cell receptor (beta chain) showed up just a few times. Its cognate antigen is unknown. The data belong to a study of beta chain features in type 1 diabetes. Study-wide background: Cell yields, gender and age were comparable in patients and healthy donors.

Notes on the study in general: In these data, an HLA type influence on TCRB rearrangement remained unresolved. Type 1 diabetes patients had moderately but significantly shorter TCRB CDR3s in all four CD4+ subsets.

One heparinised draw of blood, averaging roughly 120 mL, came from each donor. CD45RO/CCR7/CD25/CD127/CD95/CD27 sorting isolated CD4+ naive, central memory, regulatory and stem cell-like memory cells. Trimming removed 10 bases at V and 5 bases at J, with 20 bases between. CDR1 MNHEY and CDR2 SVGAGI come from the germline V gene. There are 14 residues in the CDR3. TCRB transcripts that were expressed got sequenced, as all of the isolated RNA had been reverse transcribed. Generated by immunoSEQ multiplex PCR, the TCRdb table keeps only in-frame clones and is missing some. The sample contains almost 350,000 clones, roughly a tenth of which appear only once.

This sequence joins TRBV6-5 and TRBJ1-1; tentative D call: TRBD1 (6 bases). The source is a man aged 25 to 40 with type 1 diabetes. Sequenced: central memory CD4+ T cells from blood. The CDR3 DNA follows: TGTGCCACGGGTGGGGCAGGGGTATTAACTGAAGCTTTCTTT. This codes for CATGGAGVLTEAFF.